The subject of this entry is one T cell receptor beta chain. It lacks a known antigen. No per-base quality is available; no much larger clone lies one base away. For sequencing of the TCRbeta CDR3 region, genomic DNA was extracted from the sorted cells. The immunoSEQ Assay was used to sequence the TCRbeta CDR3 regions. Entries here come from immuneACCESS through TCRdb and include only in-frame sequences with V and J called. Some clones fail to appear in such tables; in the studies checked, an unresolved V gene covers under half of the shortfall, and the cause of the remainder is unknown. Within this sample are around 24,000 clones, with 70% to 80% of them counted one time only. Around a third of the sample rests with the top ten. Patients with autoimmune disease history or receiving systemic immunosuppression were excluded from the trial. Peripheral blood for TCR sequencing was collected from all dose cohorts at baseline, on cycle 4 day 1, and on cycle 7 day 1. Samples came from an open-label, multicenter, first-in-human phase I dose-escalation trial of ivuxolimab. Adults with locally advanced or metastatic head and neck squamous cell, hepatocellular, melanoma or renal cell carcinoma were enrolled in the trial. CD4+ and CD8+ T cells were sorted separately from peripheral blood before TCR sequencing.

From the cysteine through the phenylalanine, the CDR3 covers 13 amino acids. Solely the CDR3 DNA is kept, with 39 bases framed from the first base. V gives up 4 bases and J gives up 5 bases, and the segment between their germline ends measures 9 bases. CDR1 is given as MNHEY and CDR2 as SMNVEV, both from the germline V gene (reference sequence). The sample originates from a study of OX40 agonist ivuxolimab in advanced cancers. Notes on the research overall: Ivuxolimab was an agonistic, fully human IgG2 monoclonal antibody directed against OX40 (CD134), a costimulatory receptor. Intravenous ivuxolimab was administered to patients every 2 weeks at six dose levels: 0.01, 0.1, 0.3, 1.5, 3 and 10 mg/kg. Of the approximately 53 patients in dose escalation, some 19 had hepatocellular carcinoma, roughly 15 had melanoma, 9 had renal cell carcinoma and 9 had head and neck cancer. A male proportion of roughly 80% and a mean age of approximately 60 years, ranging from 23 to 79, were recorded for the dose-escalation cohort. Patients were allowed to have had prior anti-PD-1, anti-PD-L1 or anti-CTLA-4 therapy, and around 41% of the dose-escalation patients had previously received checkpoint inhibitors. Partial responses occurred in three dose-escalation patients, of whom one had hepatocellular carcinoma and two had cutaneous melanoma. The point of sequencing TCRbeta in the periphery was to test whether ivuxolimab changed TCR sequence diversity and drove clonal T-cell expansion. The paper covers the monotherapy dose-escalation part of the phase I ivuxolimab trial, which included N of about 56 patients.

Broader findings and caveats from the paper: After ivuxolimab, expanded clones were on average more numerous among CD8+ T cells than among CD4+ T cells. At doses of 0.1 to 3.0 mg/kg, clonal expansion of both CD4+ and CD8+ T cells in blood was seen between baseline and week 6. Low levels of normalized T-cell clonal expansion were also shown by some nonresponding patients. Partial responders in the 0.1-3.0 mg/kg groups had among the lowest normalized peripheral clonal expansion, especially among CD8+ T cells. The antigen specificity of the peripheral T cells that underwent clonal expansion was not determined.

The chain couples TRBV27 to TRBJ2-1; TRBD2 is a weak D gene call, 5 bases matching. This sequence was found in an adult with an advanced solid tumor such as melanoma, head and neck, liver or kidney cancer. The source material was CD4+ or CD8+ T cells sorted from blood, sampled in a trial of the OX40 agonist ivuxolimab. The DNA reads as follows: TGTGCCAGCAGTTCCGCGGGCAACAATGAGCAGTTCTTC. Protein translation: CASSSAGNNEQFF.